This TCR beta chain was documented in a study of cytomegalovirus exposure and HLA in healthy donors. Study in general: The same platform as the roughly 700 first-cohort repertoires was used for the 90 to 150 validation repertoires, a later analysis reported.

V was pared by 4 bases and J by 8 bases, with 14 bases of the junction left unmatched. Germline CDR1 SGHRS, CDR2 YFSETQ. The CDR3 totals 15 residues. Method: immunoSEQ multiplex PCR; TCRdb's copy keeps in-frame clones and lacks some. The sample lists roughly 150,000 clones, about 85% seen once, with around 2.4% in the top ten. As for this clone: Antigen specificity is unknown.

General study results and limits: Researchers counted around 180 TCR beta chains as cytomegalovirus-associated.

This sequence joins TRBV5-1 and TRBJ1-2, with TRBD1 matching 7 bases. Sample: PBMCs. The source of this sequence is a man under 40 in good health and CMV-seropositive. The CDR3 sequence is CASSRGGTEGQGYTF. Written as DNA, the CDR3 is TGCGCCAGCAGCCGTGGTGGGACAGAGGGGCAAGGCTACACCTTC.